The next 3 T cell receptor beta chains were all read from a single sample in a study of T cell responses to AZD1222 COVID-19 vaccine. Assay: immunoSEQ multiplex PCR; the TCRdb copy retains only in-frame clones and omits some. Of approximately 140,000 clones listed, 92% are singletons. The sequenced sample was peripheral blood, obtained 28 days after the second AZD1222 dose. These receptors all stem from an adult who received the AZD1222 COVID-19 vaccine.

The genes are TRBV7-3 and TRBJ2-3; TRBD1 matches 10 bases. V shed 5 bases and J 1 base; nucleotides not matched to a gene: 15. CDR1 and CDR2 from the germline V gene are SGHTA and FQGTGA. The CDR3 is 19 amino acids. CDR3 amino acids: CASSQEQVGTGARTDTQYF. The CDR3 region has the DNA TGTGCCAGCAGCCAAGAGCAGGTCGGGACAGGGGCCCGCACAGATACGCAGTATTTT.

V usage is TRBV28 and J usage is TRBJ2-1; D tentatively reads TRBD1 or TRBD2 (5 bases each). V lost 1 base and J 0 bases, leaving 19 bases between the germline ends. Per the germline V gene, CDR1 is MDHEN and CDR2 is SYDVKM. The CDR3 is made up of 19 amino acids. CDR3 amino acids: CASSLFASRGRDSYNEQFF. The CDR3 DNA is TGTGCCAGCAGTTTATTTGCCTCACGGGGCAGAGACTCCTACAATGAGCAGTTCTTC.

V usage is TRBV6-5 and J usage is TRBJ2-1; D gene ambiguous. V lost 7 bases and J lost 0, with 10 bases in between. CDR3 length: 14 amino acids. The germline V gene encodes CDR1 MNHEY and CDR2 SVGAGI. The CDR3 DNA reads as TGTGCCAGCATCCTAGTAAGCTCCTACAATGAGCAGTTCTTC. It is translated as CASILVSSYNEQFF.